The rows below give T cell receptor beta chains drawn from one sample of a study of blood T cells in healthy people across ages. TCRdb itself ran the 5' RACE reads through MiXCR, one entry per CDR3 protein. The table has around 500,000 distinct CDR3 sequences, about 27% seen once. These data were likewise used in another study, on T cells of mothers and their children.

The sequencing input was blood. Source of these receptors: a boy aged 2 to 10 in good health. Each CDR3 is given with its conserved first and last residue. The D gene is left open where the match is weak. Clone size is stated in some rows and not others, as once, few, many or a class when expanded.

v_gene	abundance	len	j_gene	d_gene	CDR3nt	CDR3aa
TRBV20-1	.	13	TRBJ2-5	.	TGCAGTGCTAGGGAGATGGGGGAAGTGACCCAGTACTTC	CSAREMGEVTQYF
TRBV30	once	13	TRBJ1-1	.	TGTGCCTGGAGTGGGGGTGTCGCCACTGAAGCTTTCTTT	CAWSGGVATEAFF
TRBV28	.	15	TRBJ2-7	TRBD2	TGTGCCAACAGTGTACGACTAGCGGGAGTCCACGAGCAGTACTTC	CANSVRLAGVHEQYF
TRBV9	.	15	TRBJ2-1	.	TGTGCCAGCAGCCCCCCGGGCGGGGTCAGGCATGAGCAGTTCTTC	CASSPPGGVRHEQFF
TRBV10-1	few	15	TRBJ2-1	.	TGCGCCAGCAGTGATAAGGTCAGCTCCTACAATGAGCAGTTCTTC	CASSDKVSSYNEQFF
TRBV10-3	many	15	TRBJ2-5	.	TGTGCCATCAGTGAGGGGATGTCGTACCAAGAGACCCAGTACTTC	CAISEGMSYQETQYF
TRBV12-3/TRBV12-4	few	14	TRBJ2-3	TRBD1	TGTGCCAGCAGACGACAGGGGGCGGGAGATACGCAGTATTTT	CASRRQGAGDTQYF
TRBV20-1	few	17	TRBJ1-5	TRBD1	TGCAGTGCTAGAGATCTAATTACAGGGGGCAGGGATCAGCCCCAGCATTTT	CSARDLITGGRDQPQHF
TRBV20-1	.	15	TRBJ2-5	.	TGCAGTGCCCCCCTGAGGGACTGGTACCAAGAGACCCAGTACTTC	CSAPLRDWYQETQYF
TRBV7-9	.	12	TRBJ1-2	.	TGTGTCAGCAGCCCAGGACAGTGGGGCTACACCTTC	CVSSPGQWGYTF
TRBV10-3	many	12	TRBJ2-7	TRBD2	TGTGCCATCAGTGTGGGAGGGGAAGAGCAGTACTTC	CAISVGGEEQYF
TRBV10-2	few	15	TRBJ2-3	TRBD2	TGCGCCAGCAGTGATTGGGGAGGGAGCAGAGATACGCAGTATTTT	CASSDWGGSRDTQYF
TRBV7-9	.	16	TRBJ1-1	.	TGTGCCAGCAGCTTAGCGAACGGCCAGGGAAACACTGAAGCTTTCTTT	CASSLANGQGNTEAFF
TRBV20-1	few	14	TRBJ1-5	.	TGCAGTGCTAGGGACGGTCGGTCCGATCAGCCCCAGCATTTT	CSARDGRSDQPQHF
TRBV6-2/TRBV6-3	few	17	TRBJ2-5	TRBD2	TGTGCCAGCAGCCCTCTTGGGACTAGCGGGTACCAAGAGACCCAGTACTTC	CASSPLGTSGYQETQYF
TRBV24-1	.	12	TRBJ2-2	.	TGTGCCACCGGAGGAGACCTCGGGGAGCTGTTTTTT	CATGGDLGELFF
TRBV10-2	few	14	TRBJ2-2	.	TGCGCCAGCAGCCCCGGCCTGCCGACCGGGGAGCTGTTTTTT	CASSPGLPTGELFF
TRBV10-2	.	15	TRBJ2-7	TRBD2	TGCGCCAGCAGTGAGTATCTAGCGGGAGGAAACGAGCAGTACTTC	CASSEYLAGGNEQYF
TRBV6-5	.	15	TRBJ1-1	.	TGTACCAGCAGTGCCTGGGGACGGTGGTCGGCCTCGGCTTTCTTT	CTSSAWGRWSASAFF
TRBV30	.	13	TRBJ2-3	.	TGTGCCTGGAGTCCTTACTCCCCGGATACGCAGTATTTT	CAWSPYSPDTQYF
TRBV7-2	few	13	TRBJ1-4	.	TGTGCCAGCAGCTTAGGTACCCACGAAAAACTGTTTTTT	CASSLGTHEKLFF
TRBV12-3/TRBV12-4	many	14	TRBJ2-5	.	TGTGCCAGCAGGCGACTCGCGTACCAAGAGACCCAGTACTTC	CASRRLAYQETQYF
TRBV15	few	13	TRBJ2-5	.	TGTGCCACCAGCAGAGTAAATGGAGAGACCCAGTACTTC	CATSRVNGETQYF
TRBV4-3	.	14	TRBJ2-7	.	TGCGCCAGCAGCCAAGGGTTGTTAACCTACGAGCAGTACTTC	CASSQGLLTYEQYF
TRBV5-6	.	11	TRBJ1-2	.	TGTGCCAGCAGCTTGAGGTTCGGCTACACCTTC	CASSLRFGYTF
TRBV29-1	many	13	TRBJ2-5	.	TGCAGCGGGGGTCTGGCAGGGCTGGAGACCCAGTACTTC	CSGGLAGLETQYF
TRBV4-3	.	16	TRBJ1-2	.	TGCGCCAGCAGCCAAGCCCTGGGGGGAGCTAACTATGGCTACACCTTC	CASSQALGGANYGYTF
TRBV5-1	few	15	TRBJ2-1	TRBD2	TGCGCCAGCAGCTTGTCAAGCGGGGTAAACAATGAGCAGTTCTTC	CASSLSSGVNNEQFF